Presented here are 2 T cell receptor beta chains from one specimen sequenced in a study of blood T cell repertoires in COVID-19. TCRdb's copy holds only in-frame clones and misses some; the assay was immunoSEQ multiplex PCR. The sample includes some 170,000 clones, about 88% seen only once; the top ten take roughly a sixth. The material sequenced was peripheral blood. The receptors shown here come from a man in his sixties with active or convalescent COVID-19.

The chain combines TRBV30 with TRBJ2-3; 10 positions match TRBD2. This CDR3 is 12 amino acids long. Germline V gene data show CDR1 as GTSNPN and CDR2 as SVGIG (reference sequence). The CDR3, as DNA: TGTGCAGCTCAGCGGGAGGGGGATACGCAGTATTTT. Translating gives CAAQREGDTQYF.

The V and J genes are TRBV5-5 and TRBJ1-2; possibly TRBD1 for D (6 bases). Per the germline V gene, CDR1 is SGHKS and CDR2 is YYEKEE (reference sequence). The CDR3 runs to 17 residues. V was shortened by 0 bases and J by 0 bases, with 15 bases between the two germline ends. CDR3 amino acids: CASSLGSRAGANYGYTF. In nucleotides, the CDR3 is TGTGCCAGCAGCTTGGGCTCCAGGGCAGGGGCTAACTATGGCTACACCTTC.